What follows are 3 T cell receptor beta chains derived from one specimen sequenced in a study of identical twins' blood T cells. TCRdb re-derived calls from the 5' RACE reads in MiXCR, one entry per CDR3 protein. The sample has roughly 380,000 distinct CDR3 sequences; 25% to 35% are singletons. Sample: PBMCs. The source is a woman aged 18-50 years in good health.

The CDR3 region has the DNA TGCAGTGCTAACCCTAGCGGGGGTAGCACAGATACGCAGTATTTT. Protein product: CSANPSGGSTDTQYF. The chain joins TRBV20-1 to TRBJ2-3, with 10 nucleotides matching TRBD2. V shed 4 bases and J 0 bases; nucleotides not matched to a gene: 4. Germline V gene data show CDR1 as DFQATT and CDR2 as SNEGSKA (reference sequence). CDR3 length equals 15 residues.

The chain is built from TRBV29-1 and TRBJ1-1; D remains ambiguous. This CDR3 has 10 residues. V lost 7 bases, J lost 6 bases, and 9 bases lay in between. CDR1 and CDR2 (germline): SQVTM, ANQGSEA. CDR3: CSAGEAEAFF. Here the CDR3 DNA reads TGCAGCGCTGGAGAGGCTGAAGCTTTCTTT.

In this sample, this clonotype turned up a few times. This sequence joins TRBV20-1 and TRBJ1-2; D is possibly TRBD1 (6 bases). The CDR3 extends over 14 amino acids. Germline assignment: CDR1 DFQATT and CDR2 SNEGSKA (reference sequence). V was cut by 0 bases and J by 6 bases, with 14 bases left in between. For the CDR3, the DNA is TGCAGTGCTAGAGATCTAGGGGGTTACGATGGCTACACCTTC. Residues: CSARDLGGYDGYTF.